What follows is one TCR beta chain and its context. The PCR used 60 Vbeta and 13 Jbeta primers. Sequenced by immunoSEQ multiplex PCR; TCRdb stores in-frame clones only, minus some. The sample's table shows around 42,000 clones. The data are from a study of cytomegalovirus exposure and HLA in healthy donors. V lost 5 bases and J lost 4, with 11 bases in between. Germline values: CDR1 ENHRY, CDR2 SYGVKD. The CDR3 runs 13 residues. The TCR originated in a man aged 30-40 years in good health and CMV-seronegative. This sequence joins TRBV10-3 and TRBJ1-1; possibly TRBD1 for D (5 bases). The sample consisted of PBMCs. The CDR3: CAISRQGPTEAFF. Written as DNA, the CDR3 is TGTGCCATCAGTCGTCAGGGTCCCACTGAAGCTTTCTTT.